These 14 T cell receptor beta chains were all obtained from the same sample, sequenced in a study of CD8+CD57+ T cells in acquired aplastic anemia. Patients sequenced had flow cytometry evidence of CD8+CD57+ cell expansion. TCR beta VDJ and CDR3 profiling used genomic DNA as template. Using its own MiXCR run on the reads, TCRdb lists one record per CDR3 protein. Here the sample spans approximately 250,000 distinct CDR3 sequences, 65% to 90% being singletons. The sequencing sample was made of sorted CD4+, CD8+, or CD8+CD57+ T cells (not recorded which) from PBMCs. These receptors were collected from a human donor with aplastic anemia.

The rearrangement links TRBV11-3 to TRBJ2-3; D possibly corresponds to TRBD2 (6 bases). V was cut by 2 bases and J by 6 bases, with 9 bases left in between. This CDR3 has 13 amino acids. In germline, CDR1 is SGHNT, CDR2 YENEEA. The CDR3 DNA sequence: TGTGCCAGCAGCTTACGGCTAGCGGATACGCAGTATTTT. Translation gives CASSLRLADTQYF.

The chain uses TRBV11-1 and TRBJ2-3; tentative D call: TRBD1 (5 bases). CDR1 is SGHAT, CDR2 FQDESV, per germline (reference sequence). This CDR3 spans 13 amino acids. V lost 5 bases and J 7 bases, leaving 13 bases between the germline ends. The CDR3 protein is CASSIADSHTQYF. The CDR3 nucleotides read TGTGCCAGCAGCATTGCCGACAGTCATACGCAGTATTTT. Variable domain in full (rest from reference TRBV11-1 and TRBJ2-3): EAEVAQSPRYKITEKSQAVAFWCDPISGHATLYWYRQILGQGPELLVQFQDESVVDDSQLPKDRFSAERLKGVDSTLKIQPAELGDSAMYLCASSIADSHTQYFGPGTRLTVL.

The J gene is TRBJ1-6, the V gene TRBV19; 7 bases align to TRBD1. This CDR3 comprises 15 residues. Germline V lookup: CDR1 LNHDA, CDR2 SQIVND (reference sequence). The trim removed 3 bases at V and 7 bases at J, leaving 6 bases unmatched. CDR3 loop: CASSMTGHRNSPLHF. CDR3 coding DNA: TGTGCCAGTAGTATGACAGGGCATCGGAATTCACCCCTCCACTTT.

The chain employs TRBV11-2 and TRBJ2-5; 7 positions match TRBD1. The V and J ends lost 5 bases and 9 bases, in that order; junction bases with no gene match: 6. CDR1 is SGHAT and CDR2 is FQNNGV in the germline V gene. The CDR3 sequence is 12 residues long. CDR3 sequence: CASSPHQGAQYF. The CDR3 DNA is TGTGCCAGCAGCCCCCATCAGGGGGCCCAGTACTTC.

This clonotype appeared a few times. This chain uses TRBV7-2 with TRBJ2-6, with 8 positions matching TRBD1. The CDR3 loop spans 16 amino acids. The J segment lost 4 bases and the V segment lost 1 base, leaving 3 bases of the junction unmatched. CDR1 and CDR2 (germline): SGHTA, FQGNSA. The DNA of the CDR3 is TGTGCCAGCAGCTTAGTGACAGGGGTCGGGGCCAACGTCCTGACTTTC. It encodes CASSLVTGVGANVLTF.

This chain joins TRBV9 and TRBJ2-1; 11 bases are a match to TRBD1. The J segment lost 10 bases and the V segment lost 3 bases, leaving 12 bases of the junction unmatched. The CDR3 length is 16 residues. Germline CDR1 SGDLS, CDR2 YYNGEE. For the CDR3, the DNA is TGTGCCAGCAGCGCCCGGGACAGGGGGGGAGACGGGGAGCAGTTCTTC. Its translation: CASSARDRGGDGEQFF.

The J gene is TRBJ2-3, the V gene TRBV7-9, with D hard to call. The CDR3 contains 15 residues. V lost 8 bases and J 15 bases, leaving 30 bases between the germline ends. Germline lookup yields CDR1 SEHNR and CDR2 FQNEAQ (reference sequence). The CDR3 coding sequence is TGTGCCAGCTGCTGGGCGGATGAGCAGTTATTCGGGCCATATTTT. Residues: CASCWADEQLFGPYF.

Regarding this clonotype: One end of the junction is discordant with germline, which a read error may explain. The V and J genes are TRBV14 and TRBJ2-3, with D tentatively TRBD1 or TRBD2 (5 bases each). Germline loops: CDR1 SGHDN, CDR2 FVKESK. The CDR3 is made up of 15 amino acids. Here the CDR3 DNA reads TGTGCCAGCAGCCTAGGGAGTAGGGGCACAGACACGCAGTATTTT. This translates into CASSLGSRGTDTQYF.

Notes on this clonotype: One junction end does not reproduce the germline sequence, and a read error may be involved. The chain joins TRBV24-1 to TRBJ2-2, with TRBD2 matching over 7 bases. CDR1 is KGHDR and CDR2 is SFDVKD in the germline V gene. CDR3 length equals 13 residues. This chain's CDR3 is CATLAGDYGEPFF. Here the CDR3 DNA reads TGTGCCACCCTGGCCGGGGACTACGGGGAACCGTTCTTT.

The rearrangement joins TRBV2 to TRBJ2-1, with D maybe TRBD1 (5 bases). V gave up 1 base and J gave up 2 bases, with 9 bases separating them. Germline values: CDR1 SNHLY, CDR2 FYNNEI. The CDR3 totals 15 residues. The CDR3 loop reads CASSEGGHPYNEQFF. DNA of the CDR3: TGTGCCAGCAGTGAAGGCGGACACCCCTACAATGAGCAGTTCTTC.

This chain uses TRBV7-9 with TRBJ1-2, with a possible D match to TRBD1 (6 bases). Trimming cost V 3 bases and J 5 bases, with 19 bases left between them. The CDR3 is made up of 16 amino acids. Looked up from germline, CDR1 is SEHNR and CDR2 is FQNEAQ (reference sequence). In nucleotides, the CDR3 is TGTGCCAGCAGCTTGCAAAGAGGCGGGGGCGTATATGGCTACACCTTC. Its protein is CASSLQRGGGVYGYTF.

V and J are TRBV9 and TRBJ2-7, with 7 bases that match TRBD1. Per germline, CDR1 SGDLS and CDR2 YYNGEE. J lost 0 bases, V lost 4 bases, and 16 bases had no gene match. CDR3 size: 18 residues. DNA for the CDR3: TGTGCCAGCAGCTTACAGGGGAACACGACAGCCCTCTCCTACGAGCAGTACGTC. Amino acid sequence: CASSLQGNTTALSYEQYV.

In the case of this clonotype: The junction differs from germline at one of its ends, possibly a read error. V and J are TRBV9 and TRBJ2-3; D remains unclear. This CDR3 comprises 14 residues. The germline V gene encodes CDR1 SGDLS and CDR2 YYNGEE. CDR3: CASSVEDGPVTNNF. CDR3 coding DNA: TGTGCCAGCAGCGTAGAGGACGGTCCCGTTACGAACAATTTT.

There are a few counts of this clonotype. One junction end disagrees with the germline gene, perhaps due to a read error. The chain has TRBV15 and TRBJ2-3; D remains unclear. The CDR3 spans 14 residues. Germline lookup yields CDR1 LNHNV and CDR2 YYDKDF (reference sequence). CDR3 protein: CATSIGSDQDTQYF. The DNA of the CDR3 is TGTGCCACCAGCATAGGCAGCGATCAAGATACCCAGTACTTT.